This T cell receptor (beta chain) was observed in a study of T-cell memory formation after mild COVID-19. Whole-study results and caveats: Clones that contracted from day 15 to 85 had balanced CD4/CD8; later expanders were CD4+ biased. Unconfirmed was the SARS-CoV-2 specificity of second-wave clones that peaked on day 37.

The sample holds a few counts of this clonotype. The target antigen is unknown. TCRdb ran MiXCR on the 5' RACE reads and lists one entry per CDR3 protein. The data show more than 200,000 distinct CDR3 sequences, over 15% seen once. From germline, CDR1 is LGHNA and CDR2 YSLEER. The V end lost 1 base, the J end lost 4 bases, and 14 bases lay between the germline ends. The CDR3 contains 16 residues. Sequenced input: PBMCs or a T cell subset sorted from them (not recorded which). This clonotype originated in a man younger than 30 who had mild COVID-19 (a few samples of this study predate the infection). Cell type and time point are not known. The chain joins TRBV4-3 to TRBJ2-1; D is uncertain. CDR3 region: CASSQAGGIGYNEQFF. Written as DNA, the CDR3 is TGCGCCAGCAGCCAAGCGGGCGGTATTGGATACAATGAGCAGTTCTTC.